This T cell receptor beta chain was documented in a study of shared clonotypes between healthy human individuals. At the level of the study: CD4 naive and memory got three plates each, CD8 naive two, CD8 memory one.

Assay used: immunoSEQ multiplex PCR; TCRdb lists only in-frame clones, some missing. The repertoire consists of about 2.3 million clones, with 80% to 95% occurring once and the leading ten covering approximately 0.4%. Concerning this clone itself: The antigen remains unidentified.

Study-wide findings and caveats: What limited the represented genetic and exposure-history diversity was the small number of donors. Non-shared clonotypes showed lower generation probabilities than clonotypes common to all four donors.

The TCR originated in a man between 18 and 29 years old in good health. Some clones in this sample may be carry-over from other donors' samples. Material for sequencing was naive CD4+ T cells from PBMCs. Subset specified: CD45RA+ positively selected.

CDR3 sequence reads: CASSLGAGEGTQYF. The CDR3 bases are TGTGCCAGCAGTTTAGGCGCGGGGGAGGGTACGCAGTATTTT. The genes are TRBV28 and TRBJ2-3; 7 nucleotides line up with TRBD2. V lost 2 bases and J lost 8; bases outside the gene matches: 7. The CDR3 is made up of 14 amino acids. The V gene's germline CDR1 is MDHEN and CDR2 SYDVKM. The full variable domain, in which reference TRBV28 and TRBJ2-3 provide the parts outside the CDR3, is DVKVTQSSRYLVKRTGEKVFLECVQDMDHENMFWYRQDPGLGLRLIYFSYDVKMKEKGDIPEGYSVSREKKERFSLILESASTNQTSMYLCASSLGAGEGTQYFGPGTRLTVL.